Given below is one TCR beta chain in context. This CDR3 has 16 residues. Per germline, CDR1 SGHTA and CDR2 FQGNSA. The ends were cut back, 5 bases at V and 0 bases at J, with 15 bases in the middle. This specimen belongs to a study of blood T cell repertoires in COVID-19. Study in general: Samples representing acute and convalescent COVID-19 were sourced from the United States, Italy and Spain. T cells, B-cell-depleted T cells, or PBMCs supplied cDNA or gDNA.

Under the authors' procedure: Reference gene primer amplification gave nucleated cell count estimates. This table comes from immunoSEQ multiplex PCR, and its TCRdb copy is limited to in-frame clones, with some not included. The V and J calls and the clone size are those of that table, but D and trimming were determined from the DNA. The table includes about 120,000 clones, more than 70% detected once. This receptor was taken from a woman in her sixties with COVID-19, enrolled during active disease. V usage is TRBV7-2 and J usage is TRBJ2-3; D not resolved. The sample taken for sequencing was peripheral blood. The CDR3 nucleotides read TGTGCCAGCAGCCCGGAGACTGGTTCTAGCACAGATACGCAGTATTTT. Its protein is CASSPETGSSTDTQYF.